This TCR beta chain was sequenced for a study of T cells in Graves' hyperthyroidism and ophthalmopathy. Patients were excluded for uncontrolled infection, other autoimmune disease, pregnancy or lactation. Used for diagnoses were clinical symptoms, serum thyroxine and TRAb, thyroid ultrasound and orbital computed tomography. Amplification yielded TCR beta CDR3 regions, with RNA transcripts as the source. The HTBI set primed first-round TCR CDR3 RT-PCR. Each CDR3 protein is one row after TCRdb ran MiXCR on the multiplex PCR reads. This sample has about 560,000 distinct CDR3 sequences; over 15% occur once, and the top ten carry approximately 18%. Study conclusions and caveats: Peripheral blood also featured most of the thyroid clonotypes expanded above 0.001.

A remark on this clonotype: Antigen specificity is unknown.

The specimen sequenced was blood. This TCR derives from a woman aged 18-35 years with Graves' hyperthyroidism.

The CDR3 DNA sequence: TGTGCCAGCAAGCTACTTATGGCAGGTGGTAACCACGAGCAGTACTTC. Its protein product is CASKLLMAGGNHEQYF. The rearrangement links TRBV27 to TRBJ2-7; no clear D gene. The germline V and J ends were trimmed by 7 bases and 5 bases, with 24 bases remaining between them. CDR1 is MNHEY, CDR2 SMNVEV, per germline (reference sequence). The CDR3 runs 16 residues.